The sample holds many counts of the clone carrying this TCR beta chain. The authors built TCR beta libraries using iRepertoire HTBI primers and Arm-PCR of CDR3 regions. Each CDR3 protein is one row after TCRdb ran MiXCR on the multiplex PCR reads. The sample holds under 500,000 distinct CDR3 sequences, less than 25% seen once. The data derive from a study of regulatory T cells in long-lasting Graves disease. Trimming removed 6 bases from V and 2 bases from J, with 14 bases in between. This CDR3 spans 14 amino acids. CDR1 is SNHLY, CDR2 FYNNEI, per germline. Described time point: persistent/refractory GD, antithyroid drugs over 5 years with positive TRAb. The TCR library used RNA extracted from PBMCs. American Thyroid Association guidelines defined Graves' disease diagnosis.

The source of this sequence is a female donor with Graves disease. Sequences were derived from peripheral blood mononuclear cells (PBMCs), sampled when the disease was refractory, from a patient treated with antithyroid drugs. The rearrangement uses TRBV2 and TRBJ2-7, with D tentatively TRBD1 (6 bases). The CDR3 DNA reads TGTGCCAGCAGGTGGACAGAAGGCCCCTACGAGCAGTACTTC. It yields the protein CASRWTEGPYEQYF.